This T cell receptor beta chain was retrieved from a study of blood T cell repertoires in COVID-19. For the study at large: COVID-19 samples from acute and convalescent phases originated in the United States, Italy and Spain. PBMCs, B-cell-depleted T cells, or T cells were the source of the cDNA or gDNA that made up the material.

A single count supports this clone. Authors' processing steps: Reference gene primer amplification gave nucleated cell count estimates. Sequencing was performed with immunoSEQ multiplex PCR; in TCRdb, only in-frame clones are kept and a portion is missing. From that table come the V and J calls and clone size; the DNA was used to work out D and trimming. The table includes approximately 300,000 clones, roughly 91% detected once. The CDR3 has 12 residues. J was trimmed by 9 bases and V by 0 bases; bases with no gene match: 0. The germline V gene encodes CDR1 LNHDA and CDR2 SQIVND (reference sequence). The rearrangement links TRBV19 to TRBJ2-3; TRBD1 agrees at 7 bases. The source material was peripheral blood. The clonotype comes from a woman under 40 with COVID-19, enrolled during active disease. For the CDR3, the DNA is TGTGCCAGTAGTATAGAACAGGGGACGCAGTATTTT. This gives the protein CASSIEQGTQYF. Full variable domain (remainder filled in from reference TRBV19 and TRBJ2-3): DGGITQSPKYLFRKEGQNVTLSCEQNLNHDAMYWYRQDPGQGLRLIYYSQIVNDFQKGDIAEGYSVSREKKESFPLTVTSAQKNPTAFYLCASSIEQGTQYFGPGTRLTVL.